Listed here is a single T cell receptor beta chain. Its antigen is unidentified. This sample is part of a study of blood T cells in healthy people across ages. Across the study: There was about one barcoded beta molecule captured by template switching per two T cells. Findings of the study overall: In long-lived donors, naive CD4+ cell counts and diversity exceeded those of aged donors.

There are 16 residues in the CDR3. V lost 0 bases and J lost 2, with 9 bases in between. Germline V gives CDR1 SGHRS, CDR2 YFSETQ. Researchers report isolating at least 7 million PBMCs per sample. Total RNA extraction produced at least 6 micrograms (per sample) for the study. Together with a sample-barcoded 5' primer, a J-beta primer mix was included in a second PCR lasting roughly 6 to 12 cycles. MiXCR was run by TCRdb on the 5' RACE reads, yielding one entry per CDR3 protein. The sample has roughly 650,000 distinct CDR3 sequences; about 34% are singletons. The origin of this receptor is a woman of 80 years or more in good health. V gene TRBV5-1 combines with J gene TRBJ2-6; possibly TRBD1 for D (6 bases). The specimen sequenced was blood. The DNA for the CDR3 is TGCGCCAGCAGCTTGGCCAGGGGCACTGGGGCCAACGTCCTGACTTTC. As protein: CASSLARGTGANVLTF.